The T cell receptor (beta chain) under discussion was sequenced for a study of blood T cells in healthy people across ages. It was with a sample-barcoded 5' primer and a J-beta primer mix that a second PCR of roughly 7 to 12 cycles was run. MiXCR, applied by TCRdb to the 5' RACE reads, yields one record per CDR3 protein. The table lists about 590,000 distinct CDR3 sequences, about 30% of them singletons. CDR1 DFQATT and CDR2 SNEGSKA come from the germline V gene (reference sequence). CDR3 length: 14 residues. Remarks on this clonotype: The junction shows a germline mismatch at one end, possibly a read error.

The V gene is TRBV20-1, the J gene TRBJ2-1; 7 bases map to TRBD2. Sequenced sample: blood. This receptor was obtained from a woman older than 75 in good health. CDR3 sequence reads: CSATRGGDYNEQYF. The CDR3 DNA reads TGCAGTGCCACCCGTGGGGGGGATTACAATGAGCAATACTTC.